What follows are 4 T cell receptor beta chains derived from one specimen sequenced in a study of cytomegalovirus exposure and HLA in healthy donors. The PCR was carried out with 60 Vbeta primers and 13 Jbeta primers. TCRdb keeps only in-frame clones here, not all; method: immunoSEQ multiplex PCR. The repertoire holds 180,000 or so clones, around 80% seen once, with around 1.4% in the top ten. The specimen was PBMCs. These receptors originate from a girl aged 10 to 17 in good health and CMV-seropositive.

This clone was seen a handful of times. This rearrangement joins TRBV4-1 to TRBJ1-4; TRBD1 is a possible D gene (6 bases). The CDR3 extends over 18 amino acids. Trimming took 4 bases from V and 0 from J, leaving 18 bases between them. Germline V lookup: CDR1 MGHRA, CDR2 YSYEKL. CDR3 region: CASSRAGAGLATNEKLFF. The CDR3 region has the DNA TGCGCCAGCAGCCGCGCGGGGGCGGGATTGGCAACTAATGAAAAACTGTTTTTT.

This chain joins TRBV7-6 and TRBJ2-1, with D maybe TRBD2 (6 bases). This CDR3 is built from 17 residues. The germline V and J ends were trimmed by 2 bases and 4 bases, with 18 bases remaining between them. CDR1 is SGHVS, CDR2 FNYEAQ, per germline. CDR3 sequence: CASSLSSWEAKYNEQFF. CDR3 nucleotide sequence: TGTGCCAGCAGCTTATCTAGTTGGGAGGCCAAATACAATGAGCAGTTCTTC.

A single count supports this clone. The J gene is TRBJ1-1, the V gene TRBV5-1; TRBD1 is a possible D gene (5 bases). The CDR3 loop spans 12 amino acids. CDR1 is SGHRS, CDR2 YFSETQ, per germline. Trimming removed 0 bases at V and 5 bases at J, with 5 bases between. CDR3 sequence reads: CASSLEGTEAFF. DNA for the CDR3: TGCGCCAGCAGCTTGGAGGGGACTGAAGCTTTCTTT.

This rearrangement joins TRBV18 to TRBJ2-7; 7 bases line up with TRBD2. After removal of 1 base from V and 6 bases from J, the junction contained 9 bases not matched to a gene. Per germline, CDR1 KGHSH and CDR2 LQKENI. The CDR3 runs to 15 residues. In DNA form, the CDR3 reads TGTGCCAGCTCACCACTCAGGGAGGGAGTTAGCGAGCAGTACTTC. Encoded protein: CASSPLREGVSEQYF.